This entry concerns a single TCR beta chain. What this receptor recognizes is not known. No per-base quality is available; no much larger clone lies one base away. The data were taken from a study of shared clonotypes between healthy human individuals (dated by TCRdb to between 2020 and 2021). The study in broad terms: The cohort comprised a couple of women and a few men aged 18 to 49 years. Between about 0.94 and 8.9 billion PBMCs per donor were obtained by leukapheresis. For each donor, CD4 naive and CD4 memory were each given three plates, CD8 naive was given two plates, and CD8 memory was given one plate. The study deeply sequenced blood TCR repertoires of five healthy adults to estimate repertoire size and the extent of clonotype sharing between individuals. Different laboratories and diverse techniques were used to prepare libraries and sequence TCR repertoires, to increase sequencing depth and limit assay-specific biases.

TCR CDR3 regions were amplified from genomic DNA by multiplex PCR using the deep immunoSEQ assay. For each cell subset, the extracted genomic DNA was distributed evenly across all wells of several immunoSEQ 96-well plates, and each plate served as one replicate. For sorted subsets, about 200 ng genomic DNA, equal to 30,000 to 35,000 T cell genomes, was loaded into each replicate PCR. The purified libraries were quantified using a Qubit 3.0 fluorometer, sized with a Bioanalyzer 2100, and then quantified again using the KAPA Library Quantification kit. A separate single-read 150-cycle Illumina NextSeq 550 flow cell was used to sequence each immunoSEQ 96-well plate. Per the source publication's procedure: Because the immunoSEQ output included only junctional sequences and no quality scores, the filtering could not be the same as the filtering used for full-length reads. Sequences were annotated with PyIR, a Python wrapper for IgBLAST v1.9, and V/J genes and CDR3 were assigned using IMGT germline references. Reads were removed for weak V/J assignments (E-value above 1e-6), missing CDR3, stop codons, out-of-frame junctions, or ambiguous translated residues. V3J clonotypes were defined as sequences sharing the same inferred V gene, J gene, and CDR3 amino acid sequence. The percentage overlap between two repertoires was calculated by dividing the number of shared unique clonotypes by the size of the smaller repertoire. Richness of each repertoire was evaluated using RTK rarefaction, the Chao1 estimator, and Recon v2.1 estimates of unobserved clonotypes. For all TCRbeta clonotypes obtained by the gDNA method from four donors, generation probabilities were computed with OLGA. The clones in this table, taken by TCRdb from immuneACCESS, are in-frame only. Not every clone is retained; where verified, under half of the shortfall comes from an unresolved V gene, and the cause of the rest is unknown. The D gene and trimming were derived from the DNA, and the V and J assignments and clone size from that table. The sample table lists about 2 million clones, 85% to 95% of them with a count of one. The ten top clones hold 0.1% to 0.15% of the sample.

Here is what the overall study found, with its caveats: Only blood was sampled, and tissue TCR repertoires likely differ from those in blood. Rarefaction of sorted-subset datasets indicated incomplete sequencing despite the large sequencing depth. Pairwise subsampling led to the expectation that sequencing depth would affect the degree of clonotype sharing among donors. Higher generation probabilities were observed for clonotypes shared by all four sorted-subset donors than for non-shared clonotypes. Because the study included a small number of donors, the genetic and exposure-history diversity represented was limited. Estimated clonotype richness was generally larger for naive than for memory subsets. Roughly 5.2% of naive CD4, 3.5% of naive CD8, around 2.3% of memory CD4, and more than 0.35% of memory CD8 clonotypes were shared across a few donors.

CDR1 is given as SGHKS and CDR2 as YYEKEE, both from the germline V gene (reference sequence). Including the terminal cysteine and phenylalanine, the CDR3 comprises 14 residues. The sequence is cut down to CDR3 DNA, 42 bases in frame from base 1. V and J are trimmed by 1 base and 7 bases, and the gene matches miss 5 bases of the junction. Healthy HIV-negative adults with no recently reported acute infections or vaccinations were included as donors. Only Caucasian adults living in Nashville, Tennessee, USA were represented among the donors. CD4+ T cells were enriched by magnetic negative selection; naive cells were then positively selected on CD45RA, and the negative fraction formed the memory subset. After blood collection by leukapheresis, PBMCs were isolated using Ficoll-Histopaque density gradient centrifugation and then cryopreserved in the vapor phase of liquid nitrogen. Purity and quantity of every magnetically sorted T cell population were checked by analytical flow cytometry. Genomic DNA was isolated from each sorted fraction and quantified by UV absorbance on a Nanodrop 2000c.

This sequence uses TRBV5-5 and TRBJ1-5; 7 central bases correspond to TRBD1. The specimen was naive CD4+ T cells sorted from blood. The cell subset or site label here, explained by the study, means: CD45RA+ positively selected. The clonotype comes from a man younger than 35 in good health. The sequence in DNA is TGTGCCAGCAGCTTGTTCGCAGGGGGACAGCCCCAGCATTTT. It codes for CASSLFAGGQPQHF.